This entry lists 20 T cell receptor beta chains sequenced from one sample in a study of blood T cell repertoires in COVID-19. Some clones are missing from TCRdb's copy, which holds only in-frame ones; the method was immunoSEQ multiplex PCR. The table includes 100,000 or so clones, roughly 92% detected once. Sample: peripheral blood. Receptor source: a woman aged 45-59 years with COVID-19, enrolled during active disease.

The chain combines TRBV7-8 with TRBJ2-3; TRBD2 agrees at 10 bases. This CDR3 region has 15 residues. The V segment lost 0 bases and the J segment 3 bases; nucleotides outside the gene matches: 0. Germline loops: CDR1 SGHVS, CDR2 FQNEAQ. CDR3 in DNA: TGTGCCAGCAGCTTAGCACTAGCGGGAACAGATACGCAGTATTTT. Residues: CASSLALAGTDTQYF.

The chain carries TRBV5-8 and TRBJ1-5; 7 nucleotides match TRBD1. Trimming took 0 bases from V and 3 from J; bases not matched to a gene: 3. CDR3 length: 15 amino acids. The V gene's germline CDR1 is SGHTS and CDR2 YDEGEE. The CDR3 sequence is CASSLGDRANQPQHF. CDR3 nucleotide sequence: TGTGCCAGCAGCTTGGGAGACAGGGCCAATCAGCCCCAGCATTTT.

The gene calls are TRBV19 and TRBJ1-5; D is undetermined. Trimming removed 3 bases at V and 0 bases at J, with 15 bases between. The germline V gene has CDR1 LNHDA and CDR2 SQIVND (reference sequence). The CDR3 length is 17 residues. Here the CDR3 DNA reads TGTGCCAGTAGTATCGCGATACGCGAAGATAGCAATCAGCCCCAGCATTTT. It yields the protein CASSIAIREDSNQPQHF.

In this sample, this clone turned up a few times. The J gene is TRBJ1-3, the V gene TRBV15, with 12 bases aligning to TRBD1. The J segment lost 4 bases and the V segment lost 5 bases, leaving 6 bases of the junction unmatched. CDR1 LNHNV and CDR2 YYDKDF come from the germline V gene (reference sequence). The CDR3 length is 16 residues. CDR3 coding DNA: TGTGCCACCAGCGGGGACAGGGGGCTTAAAGGAAACACCATATATTTT. Translating it yields CATSGDRGLKGNTIYF.

The V gene is TRBV12-3 or TRBV12-4, the J gene TRBJ1-2; D is undetermined. CDR3 length: 13 amino acids. V shed 1 base and J shed 8 bases, with 11 bases lying between them. This CDR3 is CASSLETGFGYTF. DNA for the CDR3: TGTGCCAGCAGTTTAGAAACGGGGTTCGGCTACACCTTC.

V usage is TRBV5-1 and J usage is TRBJ2-1, with TRBD1 matching over 10 bases. The trim removed 3 bases at V and 8 bases at J, leaving 5 bases unmatched. Germline assignment: CDR1 SGHRS and CDR2 YFSETQ. This CDR3 is 14 amino acids long. The CDR3 loop is CASSSTGTGDEQFF. In DNA, the CDR3 is TGCGCCAGCAGCTCTACCGGGACAGGGGATGAGCAGTTCTTC.

The chain links TRBV7-9 to TRBJ1-1, with a possible D match to TRBD1 (5 bases). Germline assignment: CDR1 SEHNR and CDR2 FQNEAQ (reference sequence). This CDR3 contains 12 residues. V lost 4 bases and J lost 8, with 11 bases in between. The CDR3 region has the DNA TGTGCCAGCAGCTGGGTGGGGCCAGAAGCTTTCTTT. Translating it yields CASSWVGPEAFF.

This rearrangement joins TRBV24-1 to TRBJ1-2; TRBD1 aligns across 10 bases. CDR3 size: 14 residues. Germline trimming cut 4 bases from V and 8 bases from J; bases unmatched to any gene: 6. CDR1 is KGHDR and CDR2 is SFDVKD in the germline V gene. The CDR3 protein is CATSDPDRGLGYTF. The CDR3 DNA reads as TGTGCCACCAGTGACCCTGACAGGGGGCTGGGCTACACCTTC.

The CDR3 bases are TGTGCCAGCACCATAACACAGGGCCATGGCTACACCTTC. It specifies CASTITQGHGYTF. The rearrangement joins TRBV6-5 to TRBJ1-2; tentatively, D is TRBD1 (6 bases). Per germline, CDR1 MNHEY and CDR2 SVGAGI. The CDR3 spans 13 residues. The ends were cut back, 7 bases at V and 6 bases at J, with 15 bases in the middle.

The chain has TRBV30 and TRBJ1-1, with D possibly being TRBD1 (6 bases). V lost 1 base and J lost 8, with 8 bases in between. The CDR3 loop spans 11 amino acids. Germline V gene lookup returns CDR1 GTSNPN and CDR2 SVGIG (reference sequence). CDR3 residues: CAWSGGQEAFF. The CDR3 DNA is TGTGCCTGGAGTGGCGGACAGGAAGCTTTCTTT.

This sequence joins TRBV25-1 and TRBJ2-1; 7 bases agree with TRBD1. The trim removed 8 bases at V and 9 bases at J, leaving 13 bases unmatched. Germline values: CDR1 MGHDK, CDR2 SYGVNS. CDR3 length: 14 amino acids. The CDR3, as DNA: TGTGCCAGCCGCCCACCTCTAACAGGGGCTGAGCAGTTCTTC. Residues: CASRPPLTGAEQFF.

The V gene is TRBV4-3, the J gene TRBJ1-2; 11 bases agree with TRBD1. This CDR3 has 16 residues. Germline CDR1 LGHNA, CDR2 YSLEER. V shed 0 bases, J shed 7 bases, and the junction held 7 bases outside the gene matches. CDR3: CASSQDTRTGGFGYTF. The DNA of the CDR3 is TGCGCCAGCAGCCAAGATACAAGGACAGGGGGCTTTGGCTACACCTTC.

This sequence joins TRBV7-9 and TRBJ2-3; 8 bases align to TRBD2. Germline-derived CDR1 and CDR2 are SEHNR and FQNEAQ (reference sequence). This CDR3 region has 16 residues. V shed 6 bases and J 2 bases; nucleotides not matched to a gene: 10. The CDR3 reads CASRPPGGGTTDTQYF. The CDR3 DNA sequence: TGTGCCAGCAGGCCCCCCGGCGGGGGGACCACAGATACGCAGTATTTT.

The chain joins TRBV7-6 to TRBJ1-3; 11 bases line up with TRBD1. The V gene end was trimmed by 4 bases and the J gene end by 8 bases; junction bases not matched to a gene: 4. Germline CDR1 and CDR2: SGHVS and FNYEAQ. This CDR3 has 14 residues. This chain's CDR3 is CASSSGQGADTIYF. Here the CDR3 DNA reads TGTGCCAGCAGCTCAGGACAGGGGGCAGACACCATATATTTT.

The chain employs TRBV3-1 (or the pseudogene TRBV3-2) and TRBJ2-5; TRBD1 matches at 9 bases. The CDR3 runs to 17 residues. V lost 0 bases, J lost 1 base, and 6 bases stayed unmatched. Germline CDR1 is LGHDT and CDR2 is YNNKEL (reference sequence). CDR3 coding DNA: TGTGCCAGCAGCCAAGAAGGGACAGGGTGGGCCCAAGAGACCCAGTACTTC. Encoded protein: CASSQEGTGWAQETQYF.

The J gene is TRBJ1-2, the V gene TRBV2, with 7 bases that match TRBD1. The CDR3 runs 13 residues. Trimming took 5 bases from V and 7 from J; bases not matched to a gene: 7. Germline V gives CDR1 SNHLY, CDR2 FYNNEI. CDR3 loop: CASSLWQGGGYTF. As DNA, the CDR3 is TGTGCCAGCAGTTTGTGGCAGGGGGGTGGCTACACCTTC.

The gene calls are TRBV5-1 and TRBJ1-6, with D uncertain. Trimming removed 0 bases from V and 5 bases from J, with 6 bases in between. The CDR3 has 14 residues. From germline, CDR1 is SGHRS and CDR2 YFSETQ. CDR3 amino acids: CASSLGHHNSPLHF. The CDR3 region has the DNA TGCGCCAGCAGCTTGGGACACCATAATTCACCCCTCCACTTT.

The chain is built from TRBV5-1 and TRBJ2-5, with a possible D match to TRBD2 (7 bases). This CDR3 is 12 amino acids long. Germline V gene sequence: CDR1 SGHRS, CDR2 YFSETQ. The germline V and J ends were trimmed by 7 bases and 5 bases, with 12 bases remaining between them. CDR3 amino acids: CASFGGGETQYF. The CDR3 region has the DNA TGCGCCAGCTTTGGGGGGGGCGAGACCCAGTACTTC.

This chain uses TRBV7-8 with TRBJ1-5; 9 bases fit TRBD1. There are 15 residues in the CDR3. Trimming removed 4 bases from V and 7 bases from J; junction bases left unmatched: 8. CDR1 SGHVS and CDR2 FQNEAQ come from the germline V gene. CDR3 bases: TGTGCCAGCAGCTCGGGACAGGGAATAGGGCAGCCCCAGCATTTT. Its protein product is CASSSGQGIGQPQHF.

The chain uses TRBV4-3 and TRBJ2-2; D gene ambiguous. CDR1 and CDR2 from the germline V gene are LGHNA and YSLEER. V lost 1 base and J lost 6, with 9 bases in between. The CDR3 runs to 14 residues. CDR3 bases: TGCGCCAGCAGCCAAGTATCTGGCTCCGGGGAGCTGTTTTTT. It specifies CASSQVSGSGELFF.